The clone carrying this T cell receptor beta chain was seen many times. Its antigen is currently unknown. This record comes from a study of T cells in Graves' hyperthyroidism and ophthalmopathy. Study results and caveats: Among clonotypes expanded in thyroid above 0.001, most were also found in blood.

Amplification yielded TCR beta CDR3 regions, with RNA transcripts as the source. First-round RT-PCR with HTBI primers amplified the TCR CDR3 region. From the multiplex PCR reads, TCRdb called clonotypes with MiXCR, one entry per CDR3 protein. The data show fewer than 800,000 distinct CDR3 sequences, about 15% seen once. The source of this sequence is a man aged 18 to 30 with Graves' hyperthyroidism. Sequenced: blood.

Here the CDR3 reads CASSSRTSGREQYF. The CDR3 bases are TGTGCCAGCTCATCCCGGACTAGCGGGAGGGAGCAGTACTTC. The chain has TRBV18 and TRBJ2-7; the match to TRBD2 covers 14 bases. Germline trimming cut 5 bases from V and 7 bases from J; bases unmatched to any gene: 4. The CDR3 sequence is 14 residues long. Germline CDR1 and CDR2: KGHSH and LQKENI.